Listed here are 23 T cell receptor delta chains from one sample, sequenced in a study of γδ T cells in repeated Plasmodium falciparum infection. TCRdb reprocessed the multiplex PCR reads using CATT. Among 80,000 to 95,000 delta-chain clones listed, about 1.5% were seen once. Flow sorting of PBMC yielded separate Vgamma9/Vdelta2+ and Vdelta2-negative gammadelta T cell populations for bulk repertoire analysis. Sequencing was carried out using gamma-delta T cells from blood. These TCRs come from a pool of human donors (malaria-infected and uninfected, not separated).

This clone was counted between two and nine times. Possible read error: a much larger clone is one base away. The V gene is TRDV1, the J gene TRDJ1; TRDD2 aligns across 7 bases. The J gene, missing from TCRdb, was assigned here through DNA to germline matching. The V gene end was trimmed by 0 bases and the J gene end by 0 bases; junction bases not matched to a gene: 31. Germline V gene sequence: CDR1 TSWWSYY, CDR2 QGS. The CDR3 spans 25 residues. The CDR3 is CALGELPIKGAFLRLRGVYTDKLIF. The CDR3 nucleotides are TGTGCTCTTGGGGAACTTCCCATTAAAGGGGCCTTCCTGCGTCTAAGGGGAGTCTACACCGATAAACTCATCTTT.

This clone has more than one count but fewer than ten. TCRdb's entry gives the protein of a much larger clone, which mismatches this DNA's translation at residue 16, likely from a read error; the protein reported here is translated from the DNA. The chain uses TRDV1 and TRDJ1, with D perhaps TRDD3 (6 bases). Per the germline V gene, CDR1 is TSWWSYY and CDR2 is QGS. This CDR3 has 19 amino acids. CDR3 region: CALGEPKAQPGIYTDILIF. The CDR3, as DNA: TGTGCTCTTGGGGAACCCAAGGCTCAACCGGGGATTTACACCGATATACTCATCTTT.

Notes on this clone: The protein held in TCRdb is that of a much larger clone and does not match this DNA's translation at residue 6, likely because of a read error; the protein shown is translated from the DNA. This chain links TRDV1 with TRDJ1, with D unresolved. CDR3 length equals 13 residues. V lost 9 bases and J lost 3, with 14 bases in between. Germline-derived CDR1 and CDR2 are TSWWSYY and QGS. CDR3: CALVSRESDKLIF. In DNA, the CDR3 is TGTGCTCTCGTTTCCCGCGAATCCGATAAACTCATCTTT.

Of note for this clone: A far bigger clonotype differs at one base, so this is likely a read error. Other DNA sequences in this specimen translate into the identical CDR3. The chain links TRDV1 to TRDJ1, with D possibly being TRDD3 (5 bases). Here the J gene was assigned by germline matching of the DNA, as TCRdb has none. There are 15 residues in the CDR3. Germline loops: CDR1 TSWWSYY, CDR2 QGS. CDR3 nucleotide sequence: TGTGCTCTCGGGGACCCCCCGGCGTACACCGATAAACTCATCTTT. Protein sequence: CALGDPPAYTDKLIF.

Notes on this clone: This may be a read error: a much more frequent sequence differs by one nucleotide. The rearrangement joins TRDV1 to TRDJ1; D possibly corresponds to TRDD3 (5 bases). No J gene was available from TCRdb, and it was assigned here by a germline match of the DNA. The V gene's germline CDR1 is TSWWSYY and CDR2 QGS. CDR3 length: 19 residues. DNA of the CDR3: TGTGCCCTTGGGGAACTAGTAAACAAGGCCCAAGAGCGAGGCGATAAACTCATCTTT. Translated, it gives CALGELVNKAQERGDKLIF.

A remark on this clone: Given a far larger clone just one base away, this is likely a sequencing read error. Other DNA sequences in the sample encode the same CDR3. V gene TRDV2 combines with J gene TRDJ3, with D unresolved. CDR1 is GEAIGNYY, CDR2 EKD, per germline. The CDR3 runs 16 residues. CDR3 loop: CACDTLLSWDTRQMFF. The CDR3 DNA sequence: TGCGCCTGTGACACCTTACTCTCCTGGGACACCCGACAGATGTTTTTC.

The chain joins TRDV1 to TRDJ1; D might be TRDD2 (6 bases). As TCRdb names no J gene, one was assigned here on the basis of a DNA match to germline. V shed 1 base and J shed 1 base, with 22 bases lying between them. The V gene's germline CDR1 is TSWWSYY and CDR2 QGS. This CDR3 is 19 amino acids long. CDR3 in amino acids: CALGEPILPASGGTDKLIF. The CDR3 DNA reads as TGTGCTCTTGGGGAACCCATTCTTCCTGCATCGGGCGGCACCGATAAACTCATCTTT.

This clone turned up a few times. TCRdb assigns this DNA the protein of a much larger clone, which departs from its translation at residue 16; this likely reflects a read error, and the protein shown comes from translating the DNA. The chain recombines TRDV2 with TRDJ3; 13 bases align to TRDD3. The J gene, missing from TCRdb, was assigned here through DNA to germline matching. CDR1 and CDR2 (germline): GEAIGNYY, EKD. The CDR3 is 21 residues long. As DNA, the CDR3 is TGTGCCTGTGACGAGGTACTGGGGGATACGCCCCGTTCCTGGGACATCCGACAGATGTTTTTC. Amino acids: CACDEVLGDTPRSWDIRQMFF.

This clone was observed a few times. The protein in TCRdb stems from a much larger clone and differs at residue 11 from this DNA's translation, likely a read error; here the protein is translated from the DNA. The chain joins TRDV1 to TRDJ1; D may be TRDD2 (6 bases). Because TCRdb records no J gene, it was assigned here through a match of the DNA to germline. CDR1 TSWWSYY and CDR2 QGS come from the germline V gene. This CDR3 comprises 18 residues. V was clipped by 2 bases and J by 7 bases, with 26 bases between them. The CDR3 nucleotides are TGTGCTCTTGGGGAAGCCTTCTTCCTCGACGAGAGAGGGGGTAAACTCATCTTT. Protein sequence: CALGEAFFLDERGGKLIF.

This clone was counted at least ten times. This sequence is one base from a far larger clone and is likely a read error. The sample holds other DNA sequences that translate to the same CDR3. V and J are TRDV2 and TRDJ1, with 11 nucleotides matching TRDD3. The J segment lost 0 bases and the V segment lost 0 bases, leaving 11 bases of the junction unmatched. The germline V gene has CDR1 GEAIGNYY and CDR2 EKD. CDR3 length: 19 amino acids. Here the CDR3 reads CACDTVGGGYVGYTDKLIF. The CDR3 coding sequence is TGTGCCTGTGACACCGTGGGTGGGGGATACGTGGGGTACACCGATAAACTCATCTTT.

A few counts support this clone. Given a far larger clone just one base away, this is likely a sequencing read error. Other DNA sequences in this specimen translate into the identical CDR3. CDR3 in amino acids: CAFTGGTMKYTDKLIF. CDR3 DNA: TGTGCATTCACGGGCGGGACAATGAAGTACACAGATAAACTCATCTTT. The V and J genes are TRDV3 and TRDJ1; D gene unclear. The J gene, not given by TCRdb, was assigned here from a germline match of the nucleotide sequence. The CDR3 runs 16 residues. CDR1 is TVYSNPD and CDR2 is GDNSRS in the germline V gene (reference sequence).

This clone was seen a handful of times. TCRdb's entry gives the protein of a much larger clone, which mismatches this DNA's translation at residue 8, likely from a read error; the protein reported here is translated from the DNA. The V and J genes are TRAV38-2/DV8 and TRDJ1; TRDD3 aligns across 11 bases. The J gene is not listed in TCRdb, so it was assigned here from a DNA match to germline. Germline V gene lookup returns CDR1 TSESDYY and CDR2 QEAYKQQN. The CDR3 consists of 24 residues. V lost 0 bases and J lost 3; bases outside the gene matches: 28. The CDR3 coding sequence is TGTGCTTATAGGAGCGCGTTTATCTCCCCCCGCCTGGTACTGGGGGATAGCAGCGCCGATAAACTCATCTTT. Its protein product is CAYRSAFISPRLVLGDSSADKLIF.

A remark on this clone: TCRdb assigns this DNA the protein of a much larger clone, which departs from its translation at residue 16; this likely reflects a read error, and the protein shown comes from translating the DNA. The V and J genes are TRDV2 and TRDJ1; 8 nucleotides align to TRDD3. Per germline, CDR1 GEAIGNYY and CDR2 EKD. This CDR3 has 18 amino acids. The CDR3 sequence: CACDPASSGDRQPGKPIF. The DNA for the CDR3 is TGTGCCTGTGACCCAGCCTCCTCGGGGGATAGGCAGCCCGGTAAACCCATCTTT.

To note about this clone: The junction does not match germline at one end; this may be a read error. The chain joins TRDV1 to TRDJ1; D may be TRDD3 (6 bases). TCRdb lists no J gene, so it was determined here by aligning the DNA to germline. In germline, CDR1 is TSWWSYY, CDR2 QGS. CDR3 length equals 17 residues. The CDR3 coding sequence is TGCTCTGGGGAACCGAGGGGATTCGTCGGGTATGACCGTGAACTCATCTTT. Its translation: CSGEPRGFVGYDRELIF.

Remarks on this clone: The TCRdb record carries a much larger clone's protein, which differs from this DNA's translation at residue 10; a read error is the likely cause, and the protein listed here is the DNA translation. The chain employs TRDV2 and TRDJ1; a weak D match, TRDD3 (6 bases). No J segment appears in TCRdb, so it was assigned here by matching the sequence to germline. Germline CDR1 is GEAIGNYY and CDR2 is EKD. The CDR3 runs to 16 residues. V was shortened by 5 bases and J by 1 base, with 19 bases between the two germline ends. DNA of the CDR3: TGTGCCTGTGGAACTGGGCTCCACCCGAGCACCGATAAACTCATCTTT. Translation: CACGTGLHPSTDKLIF.

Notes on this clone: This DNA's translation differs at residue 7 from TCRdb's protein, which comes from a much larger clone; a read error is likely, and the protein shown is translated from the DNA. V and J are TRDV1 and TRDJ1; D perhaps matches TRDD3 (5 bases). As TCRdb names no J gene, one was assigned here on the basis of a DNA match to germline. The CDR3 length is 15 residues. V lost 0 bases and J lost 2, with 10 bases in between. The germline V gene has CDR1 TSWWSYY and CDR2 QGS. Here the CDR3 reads CALGELGALTDKLIF. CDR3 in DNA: TGTGCTCTTGGGGAACTGGGGGCCTTGACCGATAAACTCATCTTT.

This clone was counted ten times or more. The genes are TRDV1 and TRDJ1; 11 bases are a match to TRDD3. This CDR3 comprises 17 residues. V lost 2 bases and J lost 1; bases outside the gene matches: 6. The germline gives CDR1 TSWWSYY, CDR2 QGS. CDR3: CALGEVLGDNPTDKLIF. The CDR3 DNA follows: TGTGCTCTTGGGGAAGTACTGGGGGATAACCCCACCGATAAACTCATCTTT.

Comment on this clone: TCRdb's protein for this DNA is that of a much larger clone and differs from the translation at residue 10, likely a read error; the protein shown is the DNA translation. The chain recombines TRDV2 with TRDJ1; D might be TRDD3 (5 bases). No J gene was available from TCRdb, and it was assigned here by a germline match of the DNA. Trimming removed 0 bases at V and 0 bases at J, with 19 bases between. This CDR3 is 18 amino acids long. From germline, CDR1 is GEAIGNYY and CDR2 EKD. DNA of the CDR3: TGTGCCTGTGACACCGTGGCGCTGGGACCAGGTTACACCGATAAACTCATCTTT. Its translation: CACDTVALGPGYTDKLIF.

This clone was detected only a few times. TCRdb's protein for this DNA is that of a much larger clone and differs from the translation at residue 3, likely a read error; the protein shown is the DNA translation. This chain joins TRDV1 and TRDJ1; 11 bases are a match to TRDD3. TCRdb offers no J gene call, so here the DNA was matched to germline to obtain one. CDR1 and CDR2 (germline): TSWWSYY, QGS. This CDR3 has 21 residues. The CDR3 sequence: CAPGELLRGLGGYGLTDKLIF. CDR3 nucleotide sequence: TGTGCTCCTGGGGAACTTCTCAGGGGTCTTGGGGGATACGGCCTCACCGATAAACTCATCTTT.

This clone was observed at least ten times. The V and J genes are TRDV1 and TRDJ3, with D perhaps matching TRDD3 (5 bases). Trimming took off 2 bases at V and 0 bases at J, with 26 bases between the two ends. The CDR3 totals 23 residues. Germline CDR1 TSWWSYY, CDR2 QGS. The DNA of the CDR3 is TGTGCTCTTGGGGAAAGGAAGTACGTATGGGGTCCCGGGGGCTCCTGGGACACCCGACAGATGTTTTTC. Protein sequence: CALGERKYVWGPGGSWDTRQMFF.

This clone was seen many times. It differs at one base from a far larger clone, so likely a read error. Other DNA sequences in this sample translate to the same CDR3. The CDR3 DNA reads as TGTGCCTGTGACTGGGGAAGCTCCTGGGACACCCGACAGATGTTTTTC. This translates into CACDWGSSWDTRQMFF. The V call is TRDV2, the J call TRDJ3; D perhaps matches TRDD3 (5 bases). As TCRdb names no J gene, one was assigned here on the basis of a DNA match to germline. The CDR3 runs 16 residues. V was cut by 3 bases and J by 0 bases, with 8 bases left in between. Germline CDR1 and CDR2: GEAIGNYY and EKD.

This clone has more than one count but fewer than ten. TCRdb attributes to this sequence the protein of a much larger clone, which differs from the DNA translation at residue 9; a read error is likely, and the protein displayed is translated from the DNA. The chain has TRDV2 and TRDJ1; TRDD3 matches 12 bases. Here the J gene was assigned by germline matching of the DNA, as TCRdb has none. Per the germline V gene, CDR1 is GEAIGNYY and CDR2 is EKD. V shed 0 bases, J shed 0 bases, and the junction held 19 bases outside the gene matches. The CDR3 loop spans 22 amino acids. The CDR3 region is CACDTPDSDPLGDTPDTDKLIF. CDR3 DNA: TGTGCCTGTGACACCCCCGATTCAGACCCACTGGGGGATACTCCGGACACCGATAAACTCATCTTT.

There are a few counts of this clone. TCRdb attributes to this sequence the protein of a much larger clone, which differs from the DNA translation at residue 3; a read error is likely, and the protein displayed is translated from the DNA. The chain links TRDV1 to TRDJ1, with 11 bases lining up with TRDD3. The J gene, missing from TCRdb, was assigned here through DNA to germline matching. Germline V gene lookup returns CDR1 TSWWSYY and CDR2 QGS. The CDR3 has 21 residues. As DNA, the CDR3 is TGTGCTCCTGGGGAAACCCCTACGTTGGCCCTTACTGGGGGATATTCCGATAAACTCATCTTT. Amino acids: CAPGETPTLALTGGYSDKLIF.